In this sample, the clone carrying this TCR beta chain turned up many times. Antigen specificity is unknown. There were TCR beta CDR3 regions amplified from RNA transcripts. Primed by the HTBI set, a first-round RT-PCR was run on the TCR CDR3. TCRdb re-called the multiplex PCR reads with MiXCR, one entry per CDR3 protein. The sample lists hundreds of thousands of distinct CDR3 sequences, 20% to 25% occurring once. The data were taken from a study of T cells in Graves' hyperthyroidism and ophthalmopathy. General study findings and limits: The blood repertoire included most of the expanded thyroid clonotypes above 0.001.

The CDR3 spans 14 residues. Per the germline V gene, CDR1 is DFQATT and CDR2 is SNEGSKA (reference sequence). V gave up 0 bases and J gave up 7 bases, with 13 bases separating them. The TCR sequence derives from a middle-aged man with Graves' hyperthyroidism. Specimen: blood. The V and J genes are TRBV20-1 and TRBJ1-5; weak D call: TRBD1 (5 bases). The CDR3 DNA reads TGCAGTGCTAGAGATGGGACGGGCGGGCAGCCCCAGCATTTT. Its translation: CSARDGTGGQPQHF.